The entry below describes one TCR beta chain. Measured with immunoSEQ multiplex PCR; TCRdb has only the in-frame clones, and not every one. This table holds more than 300,000 clones, around 88% found once. The sample comes from a study of blood T cell repertoires in COVID-19. At the level of the study: Nucleic acid was either cDNA or gDNA, and it came from T cells, B-cell-depleted T cells, or PBMCs.

This CDR3 comprises 14 residues. CDR1 is DFQATT, CDR2 SNEGSKA, per germline (reference sequence). The V and J ends lost 3 bases and 2 bases, in that order; junction bases with no gene match: 4. The V and J genes are TRBV20-1 and TRBJ2-3; 8 positions match TRBD2. The source material was peripheral blood. This TCR came from a woman aged 25-40 years with COVID-19, enrolled during active disease. CDR3 amino acids: CSASRGGATDTQYF. The CDR3 DNA is TGCAGTGCTAGTCGGGGGGGCGCCACAGATACGCAGTATTTT.